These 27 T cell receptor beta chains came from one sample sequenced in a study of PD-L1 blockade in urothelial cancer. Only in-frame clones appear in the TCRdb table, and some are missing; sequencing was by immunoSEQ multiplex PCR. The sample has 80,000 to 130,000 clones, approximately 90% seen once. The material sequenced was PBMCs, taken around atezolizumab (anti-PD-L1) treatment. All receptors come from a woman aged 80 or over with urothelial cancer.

CDR3 coding DNA: TGTGCCAGTAGTGCCTGGAGGCAGGCCGCTCACAAAAACATTCAGTACTTC. The encoded protein is CASSAWRQAAHKNIQYF. V and J are TRBV19 and TRBJ2-4, with D possibly matching TRBD2 (5 bases). CDR3 length equals 17 residues. Trimming removed 5 bases at V and 3 bases at J, with 20 bases between. Germline assignment: CDR1 LNHDA and CDR2 SQIVND (reference sequence).

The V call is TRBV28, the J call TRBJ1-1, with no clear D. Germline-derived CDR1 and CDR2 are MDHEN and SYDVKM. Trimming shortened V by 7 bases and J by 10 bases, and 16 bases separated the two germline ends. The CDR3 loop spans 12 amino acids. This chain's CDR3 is CASTTGGRGAFF. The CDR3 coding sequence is TGTGCCAGCACCACTGGAGGGCGCGGAGCTTTCTTT.

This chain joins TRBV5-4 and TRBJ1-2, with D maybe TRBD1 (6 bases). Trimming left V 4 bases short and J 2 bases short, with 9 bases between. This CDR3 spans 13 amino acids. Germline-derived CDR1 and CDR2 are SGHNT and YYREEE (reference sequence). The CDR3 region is CASSTDSNYGYTF. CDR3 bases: TGTGCCAGCAGCACGGACAGCAACTATGGCTACACCTTC.

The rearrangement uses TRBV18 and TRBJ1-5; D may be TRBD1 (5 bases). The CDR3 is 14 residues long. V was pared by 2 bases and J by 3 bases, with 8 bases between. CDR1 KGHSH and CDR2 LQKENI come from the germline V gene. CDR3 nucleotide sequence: TGTGCCAGCTCACCATCGGGGGTCAATCAGCCCCAGCATTTT. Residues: CASSPSGVNQPQHF.

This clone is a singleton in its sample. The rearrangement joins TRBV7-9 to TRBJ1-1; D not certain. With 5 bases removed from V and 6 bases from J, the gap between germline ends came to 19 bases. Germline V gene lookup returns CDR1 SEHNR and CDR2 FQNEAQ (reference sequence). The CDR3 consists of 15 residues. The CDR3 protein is CASSPNNYEKPEAFF. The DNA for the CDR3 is TGTGCCAGCAGCCCTAATAACTATGAGAAACCTGAAGCTTTCTTT.

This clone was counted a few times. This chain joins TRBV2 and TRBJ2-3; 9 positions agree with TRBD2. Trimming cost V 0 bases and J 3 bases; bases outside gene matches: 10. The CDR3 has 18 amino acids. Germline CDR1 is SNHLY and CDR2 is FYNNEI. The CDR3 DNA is TGTGCCAGCAGTGAAGCGTCTCTAGCGGGGACACCTACAGATACGCAGTATTTT. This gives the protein CASSEASLAGTPTDTQYF.

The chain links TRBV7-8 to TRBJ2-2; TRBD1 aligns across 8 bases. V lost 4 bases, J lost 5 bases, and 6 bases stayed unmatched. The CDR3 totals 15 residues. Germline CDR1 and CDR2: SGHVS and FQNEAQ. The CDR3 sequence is CASSYLDRVTGELFF. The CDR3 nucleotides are TGTGCCAGCAGCTATCTGGACAGGGTGACCGGGGAGCTGTTTTTT.

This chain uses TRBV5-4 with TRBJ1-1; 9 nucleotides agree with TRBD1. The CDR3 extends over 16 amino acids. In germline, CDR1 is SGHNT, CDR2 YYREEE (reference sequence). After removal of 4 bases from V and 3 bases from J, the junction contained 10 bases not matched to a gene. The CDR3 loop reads CASSPRTGVRDTEAFF. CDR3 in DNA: TGTGCCAGCAGCCCCCGGACAGGGGTAAGGGACACTGAAGCTTTCTTT.

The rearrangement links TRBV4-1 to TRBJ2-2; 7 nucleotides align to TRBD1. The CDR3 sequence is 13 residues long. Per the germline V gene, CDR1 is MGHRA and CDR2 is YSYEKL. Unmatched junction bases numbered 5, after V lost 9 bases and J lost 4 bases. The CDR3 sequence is CARWNRGTGELFF. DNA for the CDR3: TGCGCCAGGTGGAACAGGGGCACCGGGGAGCTGTTTTTT.

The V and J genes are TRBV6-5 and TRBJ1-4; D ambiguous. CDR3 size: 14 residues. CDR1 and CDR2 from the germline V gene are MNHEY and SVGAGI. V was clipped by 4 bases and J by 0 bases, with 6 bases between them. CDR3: CASSSSATNEKLFF. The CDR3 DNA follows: TGTGCCAGCAGTTCGTCAGCAACTAATGAAAAACTGTTTTTT.

CDR3 in amino acids: CSARGGQGAYTF. The CDR3 DNA sequence: TGCAGCGCCAGGGGGGGACAGGGGGCCTACACCTTC. V and J are TRBV29-1 and TRBJ1-2, with 12 bases matching TRBD1. Looked up from germline, CDR1 is SQVTM and CDR2 is ANQGSEA. CDR3 length: 12 residues. The J segment lost 10 bases and the V segment lost 7 bases, leaving 7 bases of the junction unmatched.

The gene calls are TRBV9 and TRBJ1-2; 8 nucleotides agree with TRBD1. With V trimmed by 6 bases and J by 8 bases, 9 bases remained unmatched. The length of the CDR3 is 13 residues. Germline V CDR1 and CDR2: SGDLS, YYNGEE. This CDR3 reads CASTATGGGGYTF. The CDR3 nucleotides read TGTGCCAGCACCGCAACAGGGGGAGGGGGCTACACCTTC.

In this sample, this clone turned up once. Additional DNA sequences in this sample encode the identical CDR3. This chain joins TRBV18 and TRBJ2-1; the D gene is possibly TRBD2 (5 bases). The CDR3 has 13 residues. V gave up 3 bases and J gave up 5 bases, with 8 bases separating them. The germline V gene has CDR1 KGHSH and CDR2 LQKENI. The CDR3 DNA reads TGTGCCAGCTCACCCGGACTTGACAATGAGCAGTTCTTC. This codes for CASSPGLDNEQFF.

The CDR3 is CASSARDSLSYEQYF. CDR3 sequence (DNA): TGTGCCAGCAGCGCACGGGACTCCCTCTCCTACGAGCAGTACTTC. The chain links TRBV9 to TRBJ2-7; D is possibly TRBD2 (6 bases). Germline V gene lookup returns CDR1 SGDLS and CDR2 YYNGEE. The CDR3 is made up of 15 amino acids. Trimming shortened V by 3 bases and J by 0 bases, and 13 bases separated the two germline ends.

Written as DNA, the CDR3 is TGTGCCAGCAGGCAACCGGGACAGGTCTATGGCTACACCTTC. Translated, it gives CASRQPGQVYGYTF. The rearrangement uses TRBV28 and TRBJ1-2; 8 bases line up with TRBD1. Germline CDR1 is MDHEN and CDR2 is SYDVKM. The junction had 7 bases not matched to a gene; V was cut back by 6 bases and J by 4 bases. CDR3 length: 14 residues.

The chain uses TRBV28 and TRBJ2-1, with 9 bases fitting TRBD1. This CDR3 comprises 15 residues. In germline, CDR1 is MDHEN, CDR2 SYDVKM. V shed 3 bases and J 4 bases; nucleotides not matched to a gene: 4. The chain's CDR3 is CASSFNRGLYNEQFF. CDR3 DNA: TGTGCCAGCAGTTTTAACAGGGGGCTTTACAATGAGCAGTTCTTC.

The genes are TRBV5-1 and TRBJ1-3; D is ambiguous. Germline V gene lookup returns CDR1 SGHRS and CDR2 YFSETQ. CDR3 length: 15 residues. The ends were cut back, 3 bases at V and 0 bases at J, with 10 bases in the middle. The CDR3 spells CASSSGITSGNTIYF. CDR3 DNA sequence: TGCGCCAGCAGCTCCGGGATTACCTCTGGAAACACCATATATTTT.

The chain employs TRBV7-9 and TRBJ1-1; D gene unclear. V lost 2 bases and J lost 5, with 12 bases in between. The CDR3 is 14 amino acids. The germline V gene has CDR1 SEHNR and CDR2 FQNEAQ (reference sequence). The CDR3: CASSLLEGRTEAFF. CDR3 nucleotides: TGTGCCAGCAGCTTATTAGAGGGTCGGACTGAAGCTTTCTTT.

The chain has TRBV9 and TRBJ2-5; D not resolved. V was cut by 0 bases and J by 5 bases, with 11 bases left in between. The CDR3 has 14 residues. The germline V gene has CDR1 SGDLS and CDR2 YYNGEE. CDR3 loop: CASSVDVLAETQYF. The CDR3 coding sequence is TGTGCCAGCAGCGTAGATGTTCTCGCGGAGACCCAGTACTTC.

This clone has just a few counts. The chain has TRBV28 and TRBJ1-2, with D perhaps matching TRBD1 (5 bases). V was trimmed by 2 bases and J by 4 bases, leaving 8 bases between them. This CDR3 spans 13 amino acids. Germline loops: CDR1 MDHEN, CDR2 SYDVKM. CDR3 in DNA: TGTGCCAGCAGTTTAGCCCAGGGCTATGGCTACACCTTC. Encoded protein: CASSLAQGYGYTF.

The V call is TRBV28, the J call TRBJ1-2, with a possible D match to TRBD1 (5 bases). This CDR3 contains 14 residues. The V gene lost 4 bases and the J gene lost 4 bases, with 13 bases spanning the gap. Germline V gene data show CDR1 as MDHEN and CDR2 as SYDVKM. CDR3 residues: CASSSAQGAYGYTF. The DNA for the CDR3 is TGTGCCAGCAGTTCGGCGCAGGGTGCCTATGGCTACACCTTC.

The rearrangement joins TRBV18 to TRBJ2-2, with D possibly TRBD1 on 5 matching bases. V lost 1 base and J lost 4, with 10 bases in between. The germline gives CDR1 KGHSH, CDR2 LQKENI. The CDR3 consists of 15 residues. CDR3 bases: TGTGCCAGCTCACCACAGGGGTCGGTCACCGGGGAGCTGTTTTTT. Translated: CASSPQGSVTGELFF.

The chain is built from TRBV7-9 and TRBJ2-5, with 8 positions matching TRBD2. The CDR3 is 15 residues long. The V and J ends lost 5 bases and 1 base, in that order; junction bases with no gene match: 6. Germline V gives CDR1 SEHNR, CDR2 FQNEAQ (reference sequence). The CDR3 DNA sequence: TGTGCCAGCAGCGCCGACGGGGGGGGCCAAGAGACCCAGTACTTC. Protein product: CASSADGGGQETQYF.

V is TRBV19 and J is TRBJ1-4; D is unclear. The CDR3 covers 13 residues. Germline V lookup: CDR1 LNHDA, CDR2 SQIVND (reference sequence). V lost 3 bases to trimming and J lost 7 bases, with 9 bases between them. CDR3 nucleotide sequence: TGTGCCAGTAGTATGAACGCGGGTGAAAAACTGTTTTTT. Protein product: CASSMNAGEKLFF.

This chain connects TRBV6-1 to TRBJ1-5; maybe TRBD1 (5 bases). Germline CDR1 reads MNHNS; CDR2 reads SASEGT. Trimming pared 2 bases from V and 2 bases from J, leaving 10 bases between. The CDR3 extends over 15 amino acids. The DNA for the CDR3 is TGTGCCAGCAGTGAATCAGGGACTCGCAATCAGCCCCAGCATTTT. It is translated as CASSESGTRNQPQHF.

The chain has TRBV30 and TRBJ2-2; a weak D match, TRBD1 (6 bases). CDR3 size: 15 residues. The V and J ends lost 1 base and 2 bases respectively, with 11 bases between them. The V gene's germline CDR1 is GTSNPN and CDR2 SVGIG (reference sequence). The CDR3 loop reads CAWSGQVVNTGELFF. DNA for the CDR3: TGTGCCTGGAGTGGACAGGTTGTAAACACCGGGGAGCTGTTTTTT.

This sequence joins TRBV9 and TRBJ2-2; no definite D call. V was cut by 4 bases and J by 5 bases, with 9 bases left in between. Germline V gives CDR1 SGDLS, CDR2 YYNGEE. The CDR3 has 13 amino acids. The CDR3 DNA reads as TGTGCCAGCAGCCTTCGGGTGACCGGGGAGCTGTTTTTT. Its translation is CASSLRVTGELFF.